A single sample is the source of the 18 T cell receptor beta chains below, sequenced in a study of shared clonotypes between healthy human individuals. Sequencing was performed with immunoSEQ multiplex PCR; in TCRdb, only in-frame clones are kept and a portion is missing. The sample yields 1.6 million or so clones, 96% seen once. Sequencing was performed on naive CD4+ T cells sorted from blood. The subset is: CD45RA+ positively selected. The receptors were gathered from a man younger than 45 in good health.

This chain joins TRBV5-5 and TRBJ2-7; 10 nucleotides align to TRBD2. This CDR3 is 16 amino acids long. V lost 4 bases and J lost 5; bases outside the gene matches: 12. Germline V gene data show CDR1 as SGHKS and CDR2 as YYEKEE (reference sequence). The CDR3 protein is CASSRGGASGSHEQYF. The CDR3 DNA reads as TGTGCCAGCAGCCGCGGGGGGGCTAGCGGGAGCCACGAGCAGTACTTC. The full variable domain, its missing parts supplied by reference TRBV5-5 and TRBJ2-7, is DAGVTQSPTHLIKTRGQQVTLRCSPISGHKSVSWYQQVLGQGPQFIFQYYEKEERGRGNFPDRFSARQFPNYSSELNVNALLLGDSALYLCASSRGGASGSHEQYFGPGTRLTVT.

The chain is built from TRBV11-2 and TRBJ2-7, with no clear D. CDR3 length equals 15 residues. The germline V gene has CDR1 SGHAT and CDR2 FQNNGV. Trimming removed 0 bases from V and 3 bases from J, with 12 bases in between. CDR3 coding DNA: TGTGCCAGCAGCTTAGATCGAATGGGGATCTACGAGCAGTACTTC. Translating gives CASSLDRMGIYEQYF.

The rearrangement links TRBV6-6 to TRBJ1-3; D perhaps matches TRBD1 (6 bases). Germline-derived CDR1 and CDR2 are MNHNY and SVGAGI (reference sequence). CDR3 length: 15 amino acids. Deletions cut 2 bases from V and 0 bases from J, with 8 bases between. CDR3 in amino acids: CASSYRGTSGNTIYF. The CDR3 DNA reads as TGTGCCAGCAGTTACAGGGGGACCTCTGGAAACACCATATATTTT.

The chain uses TRBV11-2 and TRBJ2-1; unclear D gene. Trimming took 5 bases from V and 8 from J, leaving 16 bases between them. Germline CDR1 and CDR2: SGHAT and FQNNGV. The CDR3 has 14 residues. DNA for the CDR3: TGTGCCAGCAGCGCCCCCCTCCTAGGGTATGAGCAGTTCTTC. It yields the protein CASSAPLLGYEQFF.

The chain joins TRBV29-1 to TRBJ2-3; TRBD2 might be the D (6 bases). The CDR3 spans 15 residues. V lost 0 bases to trimming and J lost 5 bases, with 15 bases between them. The V gene's germline CDR1 is SQVTM and CDR2 ANQGSEA. This CDR3 reads CSVEDGGNGEDTQYF. In DNA form, the CDR3 reads TGCAGCGTTGAAGACGGCGGGAACGGTGAAGATACGCAGTATTTT.

This clone has just a few counts. Distinct nucleotide sequences in the sample also encode this CDR3. The V call is TRBV28, the J call TRBJ1-2; TRBD1 is a possible D gene (5 bases). In germline, CDR1 is MDHEN, CDR2 SYDVKM. V gave up 4 bases and J gave up 4 bases, with 7 bases separating them. The CDR3 runs to 12 residues. CDR3 loop: CASSSGGYGYTF. The CDR3 coding sequence is TGTGCCAGCAGTTCCGGGGGCTATGGCTACACCTTC.

This clone was found once. This rearrangement joins TRBV5-1 to TRBJ1-1; no reliable D call. CDR3 length equals 15 residues. V was trimmed by 4 bases and J by 0 bases, leaving 13 bases between them. Germline CDR1 is SGHRS and CDR2 is YFSETQ. CDR3 protein: CASSPRIGMNTEAFF. CDR3 DNA: TGCGCCAGCAGCCCCCGAATCGGGATGAACACTGAAGCTTTCTTT. Combining the CDR3 with reference TRBV5-1 and TRBJ1-1 gives the whole variable domain KAGVTQTPRYLIKTRGQQVTLSCSPISGHRSVSWYQQTPGQGLQFLFEYFSETQRNKGNFPGRFSGRQFSNSRSEMNVSTLELGDSALYLCASSPRIGMNTEAFFGQGTRLTVV.

J is TRBJ2-6 and V is TRBV7-9; 11 nucleotides line up with TRBD2. Per the germline V gene, CDR1 is SEHNR and CDR2 is FQNEAQ (reference sequence). V trimming: 7 bases; J trimming: 0 bases; junction bases outside the gene matches: 8. The CDR3 is 18 residues long. The chain's CDR3 is CASTYGLAGRSGANVLTF. Written as DNA, the CDR3 is TGTGCCAGCACCTACGGACTAGCGGGCCGCTCTGGGGCCAACGTCCTGACTTTC.

This clone was seen only once. The chain couples TRBV12-2 to TRBJ2-1; the table gives TRBD1 as D, unverified against the DNA. TRBV12-2 is an annotated pseudogene. CDR3 size: 14 residues. CDR3 in DNA: TGTGCAAGTCGCTTAGCGGGCGAGTTTCATGAGCAGTTCTTC. Translating gives CASRLAGEFHEQFF.

The chain recombines TRBV27 with TRBJ2-3, with no clear D. V gave up 7 bases and J gave up 1 base, with 18 bases separating them. Germline V CDR1 and CDR2: MNHEY, SMNVEV (reference sequence). The CDR3 sequence is 16 residues long. The CDR3 loop is CASIPLSARGTDTQYF. CDR3 sequence (DNA): TGTGCCAGCATACCCCTGAGCGCTCGAGGCACAGATACGCAGTATTTT.

This clone was found once. The genes are TRBV29-1 and TRBJ1-2; D is perhaps TRBD1 (5 bases). Germline assignment: CDR1 SQVTM and CDR2 ANQGSEA. V lost 7 bases, J lost 2 bases, and 11 bases lay in between. This CDR3 has 12 amino acids. CDR3 DNA: TGCAGCGCCCGTGGGGGGAACTATGGCTACACCTTC. Protein: CSARGGNYGYTF.

J is TRBJ2-1 and V is TRBV5-1; TRBD2 aligns across 8 bases. CDR3 length: 15 residues. J was trimmed by 4 bases and V by 4 bases; bases with no gene match: 7. CDR1 SGHRS and CDR2 YFSETQ come from the germline V gene. CDR3 sequence: CASSLSGSGYNEQFF. In nucleotides, the CDR3 is TGCGCCAGCAGCCTCAGCGGGAGTGGGTACAATGAGCAGTTCTTC.

The V call is TRBV29-1, the J call TRBJ1-1, with 9 bases identical to TRBD1. This CDR3 spans 13 amino acids. V was pared by 7 bases and J by 0 bases, with 3 bases of the junction left unmatched. The germline V gene encodes CDR1 SQVTM and CDR2 ANQGSEA. The CDR3 protein is CSGDRGMNTEAFF. The CDR3, as DNA: TGCAGCGGTGACAGGGGGATGAACACTGAAGCTTTCTTT.

The gene calls are TRBV5-1 and TRBJ2-7, with 8 bases aligning to TRBD2. CDR1 is SGHRS and CDR2 is YFSETQ in the germline V gene. With 2 bases clipped from V and 1 base from J, the junction kept 2 bases outside the gene matches. This CDR3 contains 14 residues. The DNA of the CDR3 is TGCGCCAGCAGCTTTGGGACTAGTTCCTACGAGCAGTACTTC. Protein: CASSFGTSSYEQYF. The whole variable domain, filled in from reference TRBV5-1 and TRBJ2-7, reads KAGVTQTPRYLIKTRGQQVTLSCSPISGHRSVSWYQQTPGQGLQFLFEYFSETQRNKGNFPGRFSGRQFSNSRSEMNVSTLELGDSALYLCASSFGTSSYEQYFGPGTRLTVT.

Notes on this clone: Within the sample, other DNA sequences also encode this same CDR3. The chain recombines TRBV7-2 with TRBJ1-2, with no clear D. CDR3 length: 12 amino acids. V dropped 5 bases and J dropped 0 bases, with 4 bases sitting between them. Germline CDR1 SGHTA, CDR2 FQGNSA. The CDR3 coding sequence is TGTGCCAGCAGCCAAGCTAACTATGGCTACACCTTC. Protein sequence: CASSQANYGYTF.

The rearrangement links TRBV7-9 to TRBJ2-1; 9 bases align to TRBD2. Trimming cost V 3 bases and J 8 bases; bases outside gene matches: 17. In germline, CDR1 is SEHNR, CDR2 FQNEAQ (reference sequence). The CDR3 loop spans 18 amino acids. The CDR3 nucleotides read TGTGCCAGCAGCTTCCAATCAGCCAGAGGACTAGCGCTTGATGAGCAGTTCTTC. Its translation is CASSFQSARGLALDEQFF. The entire variable domain, with the rest obtained from reference TRBV7-9 and TRBJ2-1, is as follows: DTGVSQNPRHKITKRGQNVTFRCDPISEHNRLYWYRQTLGQGPEFLTYFQNEAQLEKSRLLSDRFSAERPKGSFSTLEIQRTEQGDSAMYLCASSFQSARGLALDEQFFGPGTRLTVL.

The chain recombines TRBV9 with TRBJ2-1; TRBD1 aligns across 7 bases. J was trimmed by 6 bases and V by 0 bases; bases with no gene match: 6. The CDR3 has 15 residues. Germline lookup yields CDR1 SGDLS and CDR2 YYNGEE. The CDR3 nucleotides are TGTGCCAGCAGCGTAGGGACAGGTCCCCTCAATGAGCAGTTCTTC. As protein: CASSVGTGPLNEQFF.

With regard to this clone: Other DNA sequences from this sample encode an identical CDR3 as well. The chain has TRBV5-1 and TRBJ1-1; D remains unclear. The CDR3 consists of 12 residues. Between the trimmed V and J ends, which lost 2 bases and 5 bases, there was a span of 7 bases. CDR1 is SGHRS, CDR2 YFSETQ, per germline. The CDR3 coding sequence is TGCGCCAGCAGCTTTAGTGGAACTGAAGCTTTCTTT. Translation: CASSFSGTEAFF. Using reference TRBV5-1 and TRBJ1-1 for the parts outside the CDR3, the full variable domain is KAGVTQTPRYLIKTRGQQVTLSCSPISGHRSVSWYQQTPGQGLQFLFEYFSETQRNKGNFPGRFSGRQFSNSRSEMNVSTLELGDSALYLCASSFSGTEAFFGQGTRLTVV.